The clone carrying this T cell receptor beta chain was counted a few times. Because the CDR3 is missing its conserved closing phenylalanine or tryptophan, this is likely a read error. These data originate in a study of CDR3 diversity in severe acne. The CDR3 is 15 residues long. The V gene's germline CDR1 is LGHNA and CDR2 YNFKEQ. One entry per CDR3 protein, called by TCRdb with MiXCR from the PCR reads. This table holds 100,000 or so distinct CDR3 sequences, 51% found once. The J gene is TRBJ1-5, the V gene TRBV4-2; D possibly corresponds to TRBD1 (5 bases). The origin of this receptor is a male donor with acne. The sequenced sample was blood. CDR3 in DNA: TGTGTCAGCAGCCAAGGTGGACACGGCAATCAGCCCCAGCATCTT. Translated, it gives CVSSQGGHGNQPQHL.